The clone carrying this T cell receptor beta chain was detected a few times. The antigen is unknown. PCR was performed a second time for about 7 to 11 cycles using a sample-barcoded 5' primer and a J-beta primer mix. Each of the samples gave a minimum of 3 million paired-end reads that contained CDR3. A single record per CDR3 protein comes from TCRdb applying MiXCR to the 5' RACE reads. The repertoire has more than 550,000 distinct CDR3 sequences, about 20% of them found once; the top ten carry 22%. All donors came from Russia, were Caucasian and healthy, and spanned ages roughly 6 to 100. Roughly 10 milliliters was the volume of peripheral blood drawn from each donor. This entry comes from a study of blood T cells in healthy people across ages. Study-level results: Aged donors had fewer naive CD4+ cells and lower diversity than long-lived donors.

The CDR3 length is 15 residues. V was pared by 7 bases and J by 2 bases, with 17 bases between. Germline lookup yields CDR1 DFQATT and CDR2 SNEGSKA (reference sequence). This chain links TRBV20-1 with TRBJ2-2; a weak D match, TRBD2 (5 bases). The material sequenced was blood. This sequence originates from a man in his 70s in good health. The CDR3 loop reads CSVPERAVNTGELFF. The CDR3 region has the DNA TGCAGTGTCCCGGAGAGGGCAGTTAACACCGGGGAGCTGTTTTTT.